This T cell receptor (beta chain) originates from a study of quantifying T cell responses using KT2 cells. At the level of the study: Reverse transcription used primers in the TCR alpha and beta constant regions.

This clonotype was seen a few times. V lost 1 base and J lost 2; bases outside the gene matches: 5. Per germline, CDR1 SGHTA and CDR2 FQGNSA. The CDR3 is 15 residues long. Each cDNA got a UMI-containing oligo ligated at its 3' end. First-round PCR used approximately 4 cycles and beta primers RC1.1 and RC1.2 covering TRBC1 and TRBC2. Via MiXCR, TCRdb re-called the UMI-ligation and nested PCR reads, giving one row per CDR3 protein. The sample carries around 35,000 distinct CDR3 sequences, over 9% recorded once. Sequenced: PBMCs spiked with cells of the T cell clone KT2. The origin of this receptor is a human donor. The chain has TRBV7-2 and TRBJ2-7; 7 bases fit TRBD2. DNA for the CDR3: TGTGCCAGCAGCTTAGGAAGGGGAGGGCCCTACGAGCAGTACTTC. Translating it yields CASSLGRGGPYEQYF.